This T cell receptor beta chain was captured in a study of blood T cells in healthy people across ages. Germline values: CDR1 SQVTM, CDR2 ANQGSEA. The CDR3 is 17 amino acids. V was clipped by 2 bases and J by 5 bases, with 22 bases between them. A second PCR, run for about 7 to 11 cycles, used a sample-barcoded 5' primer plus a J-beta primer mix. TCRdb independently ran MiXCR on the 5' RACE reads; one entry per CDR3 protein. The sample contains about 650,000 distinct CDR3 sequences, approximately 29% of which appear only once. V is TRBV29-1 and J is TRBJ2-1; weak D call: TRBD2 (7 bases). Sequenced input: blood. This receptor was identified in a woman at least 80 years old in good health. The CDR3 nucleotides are TGCAGCGTTGAACCCCGGGCAGGGGACTACACAGACAATGAGCAGTTCTTC. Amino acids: CSVEPRAGDYTDNEQFF.